This T cell receptor beta chain was profiled in a study of beta chain features in type 1 diabetes. Study-level information: Investigators examined 107,917,701 sorted cells across all samples.

This clone was counted a few times. Its antigen is not identified. Markers CD45RO/CCR7/CD25/CD127/CD95/CD27 served to sort CD4+ naive, central memory, regulatory and stem cell-like memory cells. Sort purity for all populations was recorded as exceeding 98%. What was sequenced were expressed TCRB transcripts, since all of the isolated RNA had been reverse transcribed. Sequencing was performed with immunoSEQ multiplex PCR; in TCRdb, only in-frame clones are kept and a portion is missing. Among more than 300,000 clones listed, roughly 12% were seen once. General observations from the study: Fewer insertions but more deletions were seen at VDJ junctions in type 1 diabetes patients.

This receptor was identified in a man aged 18 to 29 in good health. Input material: naive CD4+ T cells from blood.

CDR3 nucleotide sequence: TGTGCCACCAGCCGCGACACCCGCACAGATACGCAGTATTTT. Translated: CATSRDTRTDTQYF. The chain is built from TRBV15 and TRBJ2-3; D unresolved. Trimming took 5 bases from V and 1 from J, leaving 10 bases between them. The CDR3 consists of 14 residues. CDR1 and CDR2 from the germline V gene are LNHNV and YYDKDF (reference sequence).